This T cell receptor beta chain was sequenced for a study of control samples from healthy donors and cancer patients. V was cut by 3 bases and J by 6 bases, with 12 bases left in between. Looked up from germline, CDR1 is LNHNV and CDR2 is YYDKDF (reference sequence). CDR3 length equals 15 residues. Method: immunoSEQ multiplex PCR; TCRdb's copy keeps in-frame clones and lacks some. The table includes some 120,000 clones, roughly nine tenths detected once. V gene TRBV15 combines with J gene TRBJ1-6; D call uncertain. The specimen sequenced was PBMCs. The clonotype comes from a woman in her fifties or sixties with colorectal cancer. The CDR3 protein is CATSSGVTLNSPLHF. The CDR3 DNA reads TGTGCCACCAGCAGCGGGGTAACCCTTAATTCACCCCTCCACTTT.